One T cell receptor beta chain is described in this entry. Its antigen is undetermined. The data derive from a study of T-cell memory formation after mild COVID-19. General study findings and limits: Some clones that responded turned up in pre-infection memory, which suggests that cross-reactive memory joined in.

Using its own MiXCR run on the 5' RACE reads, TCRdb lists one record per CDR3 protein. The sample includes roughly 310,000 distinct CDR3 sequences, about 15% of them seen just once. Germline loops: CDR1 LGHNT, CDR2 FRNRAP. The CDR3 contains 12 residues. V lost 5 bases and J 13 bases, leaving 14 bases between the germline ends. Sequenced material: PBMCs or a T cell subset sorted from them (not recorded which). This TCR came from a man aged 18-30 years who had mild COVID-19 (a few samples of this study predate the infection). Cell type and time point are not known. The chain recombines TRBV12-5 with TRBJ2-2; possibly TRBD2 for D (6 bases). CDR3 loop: CASGPSGGGLFF. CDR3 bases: TGTGCTAGTGGTCCAAGTGGGGGAGGGCTGTTTTTT.